Listed here is a single T cell receptor beta chain. Its antigen is not known. This sample stems from a study of cytomegalovirus exposure and HLA in healthy donors. Findings of the study overall: Among TCR sequences, most were rare, though some public TCRs appeared in many donors.

The ends were cut back, 4 bases at V and 0 bases at J, with 6 bases in the middle. CDR3 length equals 13 residues. Germline V gives CDR1 SNHLY, CDR2 FYNNEI. The protocol was immunoSEQ multiplex PCR, while the TCRdb copy is restricted to in-frame clones and leaves out a portion. The profile shows around 69,000 clones, 96% of them singletons. V is TRBV2 and J is TRBJ1-1; D unclear. The sequence was obtained from a woman aged 18-29 years in good health and CMV-seropositive. The specimen sequenced was PBMCs. Here the CDR3 reads CASSVEVNTEAFF. CDR3 DNA: TGTGCCAGCAGTGTGGAGGTGAACACTGAAGCTTTCTTT.